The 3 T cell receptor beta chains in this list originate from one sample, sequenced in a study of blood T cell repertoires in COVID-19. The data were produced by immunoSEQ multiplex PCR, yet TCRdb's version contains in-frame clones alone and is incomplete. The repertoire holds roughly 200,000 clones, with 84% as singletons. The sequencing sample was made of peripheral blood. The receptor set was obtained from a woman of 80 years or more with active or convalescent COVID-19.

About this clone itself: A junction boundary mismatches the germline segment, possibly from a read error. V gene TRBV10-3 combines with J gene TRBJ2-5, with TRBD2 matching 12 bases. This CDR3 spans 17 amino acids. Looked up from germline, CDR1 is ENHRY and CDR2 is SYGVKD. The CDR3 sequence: CAISEFPTSGGQVTQYF. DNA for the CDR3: TGTGCCATCAGTGAGTTTCCTACTAGCGGGGGGCAAGTGACCCAGTACTTC.

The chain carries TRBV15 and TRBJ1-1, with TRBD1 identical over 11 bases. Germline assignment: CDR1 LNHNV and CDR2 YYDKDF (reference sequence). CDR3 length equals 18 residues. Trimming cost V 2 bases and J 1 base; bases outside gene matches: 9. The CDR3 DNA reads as TGTGCCACCAGCAGACCCGGGACAGGGGGATTTAGGAACACTGAAGCTTTCTTT. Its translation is CATSRPGTGGFRNTEAFF.

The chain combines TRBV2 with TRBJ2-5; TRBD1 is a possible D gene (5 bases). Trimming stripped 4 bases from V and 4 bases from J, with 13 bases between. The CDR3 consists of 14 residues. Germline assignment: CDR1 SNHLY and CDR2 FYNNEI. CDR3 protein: CASSARLQAETQYF. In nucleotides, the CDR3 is TGTGCCAGCAGTGCGAGGTTACAGGCAGAGACCCAGTACTTC.